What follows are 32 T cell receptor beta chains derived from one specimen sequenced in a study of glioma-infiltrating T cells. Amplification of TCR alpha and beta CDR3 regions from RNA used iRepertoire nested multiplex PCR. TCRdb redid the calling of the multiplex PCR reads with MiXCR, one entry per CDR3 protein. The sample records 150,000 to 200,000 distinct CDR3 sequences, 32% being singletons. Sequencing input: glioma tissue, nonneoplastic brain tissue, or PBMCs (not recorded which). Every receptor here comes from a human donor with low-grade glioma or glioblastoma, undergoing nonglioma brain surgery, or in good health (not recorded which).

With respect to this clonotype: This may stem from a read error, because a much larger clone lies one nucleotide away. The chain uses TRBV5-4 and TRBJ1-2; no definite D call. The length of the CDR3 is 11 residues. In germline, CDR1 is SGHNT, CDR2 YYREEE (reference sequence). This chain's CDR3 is CASSSGYGDTF. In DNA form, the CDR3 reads TGTGCCAGCAGCTCGGGCTATGGCGACACCTTC.

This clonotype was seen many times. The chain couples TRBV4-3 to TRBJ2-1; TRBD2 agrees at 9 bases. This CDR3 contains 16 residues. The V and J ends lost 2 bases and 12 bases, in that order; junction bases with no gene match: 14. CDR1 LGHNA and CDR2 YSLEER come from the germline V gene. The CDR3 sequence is CASSQNLIAGASGQFF. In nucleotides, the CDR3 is TGCGCCAGCAGCCAAAACTTGATAGCGGGAGCTTCTGGGCAGTTCTTC.

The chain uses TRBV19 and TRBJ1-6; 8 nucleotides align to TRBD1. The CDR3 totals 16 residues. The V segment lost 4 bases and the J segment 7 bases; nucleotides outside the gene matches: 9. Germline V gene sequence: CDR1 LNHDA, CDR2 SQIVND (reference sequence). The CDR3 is CASSSPRQGRNSPLHF. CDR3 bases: TGTGCCAGTAGTAGCCCCCGACAGGGGCGCAATTCACCCCTCCACTTT.

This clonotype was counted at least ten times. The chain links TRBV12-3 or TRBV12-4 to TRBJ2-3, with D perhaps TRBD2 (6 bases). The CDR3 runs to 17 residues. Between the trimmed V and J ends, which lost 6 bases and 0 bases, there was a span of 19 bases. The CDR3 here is CASRFPPDGTSTDTQYF. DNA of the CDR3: TGTGCCAGCAGGTTCCCCCCCGACGGGACTAGCACAGATACGCAGTATTTT.

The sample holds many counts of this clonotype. CDR3 coding DNA: TGCAGTGCTAGTATAGCGGGTGCGGTCTATGAGCAGTTCTTC. Translating gives CSASIAGAVYEQFF. The chain links TRBV20-1 to TRBJ2-1; TRBD2 aligns across 7 bases. CDR3 length equals 14 residues. V shed 3 bases and J 8 bases; nucleotides not matched to a gene: 10. The germline gives CDR1 DFQATT, CDR2 SNEGSKA (reference sequence).

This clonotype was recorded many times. CDR3 protein: CASSEVVADLNTGELFF. CDR3 bases: TGTGCCAGCAGTGAGGTGGTAGCGGACCTGAACACCGGGGAGCTGTTTTTT. V gene TRBV25-1 combines with J gene TRBJ2-2; perhaps TRBD2 as D (6 bases). Germline loops: CDR1 MGHDK, CDR2 SYGVNS. Deletions cut 3 bases from V and 1 base from J, with 15 bases between. The CDR3 runs 17 residues.

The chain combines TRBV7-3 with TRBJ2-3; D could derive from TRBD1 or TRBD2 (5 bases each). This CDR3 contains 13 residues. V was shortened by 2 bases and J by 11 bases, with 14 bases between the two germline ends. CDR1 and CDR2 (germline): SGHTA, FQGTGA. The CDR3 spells CASSLDPTEGQYF. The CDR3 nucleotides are TGTGCCAGCAGCTTAGACCCGACAGAGGGGCAGTATTTT.

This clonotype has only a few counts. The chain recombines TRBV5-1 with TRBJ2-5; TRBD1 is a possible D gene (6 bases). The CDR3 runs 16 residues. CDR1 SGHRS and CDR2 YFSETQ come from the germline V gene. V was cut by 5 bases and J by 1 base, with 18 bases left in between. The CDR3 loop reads CASRKTGTPPQETQYF. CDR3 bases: TGCGCCAGCAGGAAAACAGGGACACCACCCCAAGAGACCCAGTACTTC.

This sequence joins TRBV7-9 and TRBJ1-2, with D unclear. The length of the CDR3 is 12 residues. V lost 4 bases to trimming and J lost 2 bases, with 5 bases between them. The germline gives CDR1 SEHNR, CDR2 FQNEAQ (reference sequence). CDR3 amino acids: CASSSENYGYTF. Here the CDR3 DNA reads TGTGCCAGCAGCTCGGAGAACTATGGCTACACCTTC.

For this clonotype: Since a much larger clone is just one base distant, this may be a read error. In nucleotides, the CDR3 is TGCGGCGTAATGACGACAGGGTACAATGAGCAGTTCTTC. This translates into CGVMTTGYNEQFF. V is TRBV29-1 and J is TRBJ2-1; 7 bases agree with TRBD1. CDR1 and CDR2 from the germline V gene are SQVTM and ANQGSEA. The CDR3 extends over 13 amino acids.

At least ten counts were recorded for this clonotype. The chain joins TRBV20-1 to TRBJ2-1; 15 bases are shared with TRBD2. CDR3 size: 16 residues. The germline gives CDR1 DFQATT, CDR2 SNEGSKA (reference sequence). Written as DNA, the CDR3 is TGCAGAGCCACTCACGGGACTAGCGGGAGGATAAATGAGCAGTTCTTC. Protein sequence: CRATHGTSGRINEQFF.

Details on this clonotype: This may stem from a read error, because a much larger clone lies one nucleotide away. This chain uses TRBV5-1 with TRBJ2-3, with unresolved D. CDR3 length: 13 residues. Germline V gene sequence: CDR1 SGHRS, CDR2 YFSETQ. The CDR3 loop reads CASSLLDTDTKYF. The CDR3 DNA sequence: TGCGCCAGCAGCTTGCTAGACACAGATACGAAGTATTTT.

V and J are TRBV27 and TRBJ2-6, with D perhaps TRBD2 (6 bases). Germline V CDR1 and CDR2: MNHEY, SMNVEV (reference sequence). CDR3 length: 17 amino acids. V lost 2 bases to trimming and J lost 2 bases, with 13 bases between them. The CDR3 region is CASSLVWGVAGANVLTF. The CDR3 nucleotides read TGTGCCAGCAGTTTAGTGTGGGGGGTAGCTGGGGCCAACGTCCTGACTTTC.

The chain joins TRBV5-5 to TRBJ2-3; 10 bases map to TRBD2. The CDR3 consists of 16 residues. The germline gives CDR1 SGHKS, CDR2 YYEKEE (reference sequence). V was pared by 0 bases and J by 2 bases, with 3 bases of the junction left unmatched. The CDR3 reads CASSLEREGNTDTQYF. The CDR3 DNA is TGTGCCAGCAGCTTGGAGCGGGAGGGAAACACAGATACGCAGTATTTT.

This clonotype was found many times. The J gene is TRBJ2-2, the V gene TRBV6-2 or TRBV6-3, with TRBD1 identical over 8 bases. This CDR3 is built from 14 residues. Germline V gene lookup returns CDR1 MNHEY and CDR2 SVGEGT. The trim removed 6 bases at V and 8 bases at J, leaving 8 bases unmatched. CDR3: CASSLQGVPGELFF. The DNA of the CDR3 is TGTGCCAGCAGCTTACAGGGGGTTCCAGGGGAGCTGTTTTTT.

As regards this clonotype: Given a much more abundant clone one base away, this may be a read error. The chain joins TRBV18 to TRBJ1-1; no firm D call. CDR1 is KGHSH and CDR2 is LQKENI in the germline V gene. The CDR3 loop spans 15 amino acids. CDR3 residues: CASHGPALSNTEAYF. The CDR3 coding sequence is TGTGCCAGCCACGGGCCAGCGCTGTCGAACACTGAAGCTTACTTT.

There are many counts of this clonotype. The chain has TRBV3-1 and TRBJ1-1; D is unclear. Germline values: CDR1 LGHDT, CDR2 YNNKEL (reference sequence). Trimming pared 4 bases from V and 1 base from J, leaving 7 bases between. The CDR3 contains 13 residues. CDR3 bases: TGTGCCAGCAGCCGGGTCTCGAACACTGAAGCTTTCTTT. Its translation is CASSRVSNTEAFF.

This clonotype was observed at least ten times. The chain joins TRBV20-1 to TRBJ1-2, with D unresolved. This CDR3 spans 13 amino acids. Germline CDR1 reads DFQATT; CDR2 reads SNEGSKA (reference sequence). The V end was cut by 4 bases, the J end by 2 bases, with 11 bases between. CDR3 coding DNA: TGCAGTGCTACGGTATTAACCAACTATGGCTACACCTTC. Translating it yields CSATVLTNYGYTF.

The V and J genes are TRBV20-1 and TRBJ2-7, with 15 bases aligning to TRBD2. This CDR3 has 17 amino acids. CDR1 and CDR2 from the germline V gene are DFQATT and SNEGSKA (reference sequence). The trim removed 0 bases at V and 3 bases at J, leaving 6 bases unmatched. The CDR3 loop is CSARDTGLAGGHYEQYF. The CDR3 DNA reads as TGCAGTGCTAGAGATACCGGACTAGCGGGAGGGCACTACGAGCAGTACTTC.

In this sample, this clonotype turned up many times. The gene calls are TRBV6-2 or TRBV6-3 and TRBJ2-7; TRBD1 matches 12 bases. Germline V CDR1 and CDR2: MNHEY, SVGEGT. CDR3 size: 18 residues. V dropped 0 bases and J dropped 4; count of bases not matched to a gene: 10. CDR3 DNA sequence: TGTGCCAGCAGTTACTCAGAATCGACGGGACAGGGGGCTTACGAGCAGTACTTC. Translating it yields CASSYSESTGQGAYEQYF.

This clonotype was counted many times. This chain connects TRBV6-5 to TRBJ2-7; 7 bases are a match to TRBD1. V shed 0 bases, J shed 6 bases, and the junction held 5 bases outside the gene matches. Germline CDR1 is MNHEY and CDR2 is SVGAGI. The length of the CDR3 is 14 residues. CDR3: CASSYSAGGGEQYF. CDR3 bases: TGTGCCAGCAGTTACTCGGCAGGGGGTGGCGAGCAGTACTTC.

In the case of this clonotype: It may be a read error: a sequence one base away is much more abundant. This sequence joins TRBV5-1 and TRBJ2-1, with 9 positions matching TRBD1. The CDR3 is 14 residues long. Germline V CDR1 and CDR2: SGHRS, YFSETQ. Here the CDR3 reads CASSGGQGLNKQFF. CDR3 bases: TGCGCCAGCAGCGGCGGACAGGGGCTCAATAAGCAGTTCTTC.

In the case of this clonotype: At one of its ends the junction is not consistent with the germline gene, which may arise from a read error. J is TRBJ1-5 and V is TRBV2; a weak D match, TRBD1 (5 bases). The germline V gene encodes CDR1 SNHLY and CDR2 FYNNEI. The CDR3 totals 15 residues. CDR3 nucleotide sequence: TGTTCCAGCAGTGACCATACAGGCGCTTGTCAGCCCCAGCATTTT. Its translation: CSSSDHTGACQPQHF.

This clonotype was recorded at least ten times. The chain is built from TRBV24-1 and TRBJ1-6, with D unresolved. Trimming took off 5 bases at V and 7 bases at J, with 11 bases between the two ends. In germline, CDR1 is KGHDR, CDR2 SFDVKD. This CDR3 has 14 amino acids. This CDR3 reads CATSGGEENSPLHF. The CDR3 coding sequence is TGTGCCACCAGTGGGGGTGAGGAGAATTCACCCCTCCACTTT.

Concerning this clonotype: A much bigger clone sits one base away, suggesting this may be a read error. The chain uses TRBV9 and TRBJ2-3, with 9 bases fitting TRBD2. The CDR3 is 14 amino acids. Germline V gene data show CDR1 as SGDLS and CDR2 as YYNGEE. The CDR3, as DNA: TGTTCCAGCAGCAGACTAGCGGGCACAGATACGCAGTATTTT. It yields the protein CSSSRLAGTDTQYF.

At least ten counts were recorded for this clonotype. The CDR3 protein is CAISSGDEQFF. The DNA of the CDR3 is TGTGCCATCAGCTCAGGGGATGAGCAGTTCTTC. The chain uses TRBV10-3 and TRBJ2-1; D perhaps matches TRBD1 (6 bases). Germline lookup yields CDR1 ENHRY and CDR2 SYGVKD. The CDR3 has 11 residues. Trimming removed 6 bases at V and 8 bases at J, with 8 bases between.

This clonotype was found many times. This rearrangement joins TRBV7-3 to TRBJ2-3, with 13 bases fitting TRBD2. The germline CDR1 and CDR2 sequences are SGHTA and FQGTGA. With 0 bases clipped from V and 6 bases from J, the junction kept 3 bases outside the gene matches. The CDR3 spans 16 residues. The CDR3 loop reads CASSLTLAGGMDTQYF. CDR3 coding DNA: TGTGCCAGCAGCTTAACACTAGCGGGAGGGATGGATACGCAGTATTTT.

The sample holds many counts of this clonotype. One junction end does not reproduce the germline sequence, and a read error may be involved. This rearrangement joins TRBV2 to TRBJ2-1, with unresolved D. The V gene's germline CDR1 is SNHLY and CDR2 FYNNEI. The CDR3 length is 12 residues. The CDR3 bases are TGTGCCAGCAAGCTCCTCTTCCCCGGGCGTGTCTTC. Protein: CASKLLFPGRVF.

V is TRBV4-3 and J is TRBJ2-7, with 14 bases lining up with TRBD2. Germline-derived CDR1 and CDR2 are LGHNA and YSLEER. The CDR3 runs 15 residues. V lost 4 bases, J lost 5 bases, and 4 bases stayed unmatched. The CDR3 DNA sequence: TGCGCCAGCAGCCGAGGGACTAGCGGGAGTAACGAGCAGTACTTC. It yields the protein CASSRGTSGSNEQYF.

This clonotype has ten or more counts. CDR3 nucleotides: TGTGCCAGCAGTTTAATGGCAGGATTATACTACGAGCAGTACTTC. The encoded protein is CASSLMAGLYYEQYF. V is TRBV27 and J is TRBJ2-7; no clear D. V dropped 2 bases and J dropped 3 bases, with 14 bases sitting between them. Germline loops: CDR1 MNHEY, CDR2 SMNVEV (reference sequence). The CDR3 runs 15 residues.

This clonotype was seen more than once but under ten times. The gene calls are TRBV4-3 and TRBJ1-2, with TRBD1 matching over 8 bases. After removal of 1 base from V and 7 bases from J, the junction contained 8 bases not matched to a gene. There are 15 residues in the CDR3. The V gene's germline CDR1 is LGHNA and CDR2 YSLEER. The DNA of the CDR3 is TGCGCCAGCAGCCAAGCCGGGACAGGATTTAGTGGCTACACCTTC. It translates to CASSQAGTGFSGYTF.

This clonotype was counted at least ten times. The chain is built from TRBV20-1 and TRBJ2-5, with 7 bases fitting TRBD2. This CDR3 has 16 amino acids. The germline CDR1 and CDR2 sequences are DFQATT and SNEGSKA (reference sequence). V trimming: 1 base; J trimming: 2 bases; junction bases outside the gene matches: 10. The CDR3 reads CSARVYGLADQETQYF. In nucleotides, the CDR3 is TGCAGTGCTAGAGTGTACGGGCTAGCGGATCAAGAGACCCAGTACTTC.